A single sample gave rise to the 16 T cell receptor beta chains below, sequenced in a study of T cell repertoires in cytomegalovirus infection (dated by TCRdb to between 2019 and 2020). Sequencing was carried out with an Illumina HiSeq 1500. The public reads were reprocessed in TCRdb via fastp at Q25 and MiXCR, keeping in-frame beta chains. Identical CDR3 proteins give one entry, which carries the most common genes and DNA. The sample has about 440,000 distinct CDR3 sequences on record, 25% to 40% of them singletons. The top ten clones comprise roughly 13% of the sample. The sample taken for sequencing was PBMCs. These receptors were collected from a human donor in good health (CMV status not recorded). Some clones in this sample may be carry-over from other donors' samples.

The table lists this clonotype with a few counts. The chain is built from TRBV6-6 and TRBJ1-2, with 9 bases lining up with TRBD1. Per germline, CDR1 MNHNY and CDR2 SVGAGI (reference sequence). Losses at the gene ends were 2 bases for V and 0 bases for J; bases not matched to a gene: 7. The CDR3 is 17 amino acids. The CDR3 region is CASSYKGTGSTNYGYTF. The CDR3 DNA follows: TGTGCCAGCAGTTACAAGGGGACAGGGTCGACTAACTATGGCTACACCTTC.

V usage is TRBV6-2 or TRBV6-3 and J usage is TRBJ2-3; 8 bases map to TRBD2. The CDR3 sequence is 15 residues long. The germline V gene encodes CDR1 MNHEY and CDR2 SVGEGT. With V trimmed by 7 bases and J by 2 bases, 8 bases remained unmatched. The CDR3: CASKNSGVPTDTQYF. The DNA for the CDR3 is TGTGCCAGCAAGAATAGCGGGGTCCCCACAGATACGCAGTATTTT.

This clonotype has only a few counts. V and J are TRBV11-2 and TRBJ2-2; 10 bases fit TRBD2. Germline CDR1 reads SGHAT; CDR2 reads FQNNGV. This CDR3 region has 16 residues. With V trimmed by 6 bases and J by 5 bases, 9 bases remained unmatched. The CDR3 DNA sequence: TGTGCCAGCAGTCTAAGCGGGGGGGCAAAAACCGGGGAGCTGTTTTTT. Translated: CASSLSGGAKTGELFF.

The gene calls are TRBV25-1 and TRBJ2-5; 7 positions match TRBD1. Germline V gene lookup returns CDR1 MGHDK and CDR2 SYGVNS. There are 15 residues in the CDR3. Trimming cost V 3 bases and J 1 base; bases outside gene matches: 5. CDR3 DNA: TGTGCCAGCAGTGACCGACAGGGAGTCCAAGAGACCCAGTACTTC. It translates to CASSDRQGVQETQYF.

The chain uses TRBV15 and TRBJ1-2; D is possibly TRBD1 (6 bases). CDR3 size: 16 residues. The V gene lost 0 bases and the J gene lost 2 bases, with 13 bases spanning the gap. CDR1 is LNHNV and CDR2 is YYDKDF in the germline V gene (reference sequence). CDR3 sequence reads: CATSRDTTGTNYGYTF. In DNA form, the CDR3 reads TGTGCCACCAGCAGAGACACTACAGGGACGAACTATGGCTACACCTTC.

The V and J genes are TRBV11-2 and TRBJ2-3, with 10 bases identical to TRBD2. Germline assignment: CDR1 SGHAT and CDR2 FQNNGV. This CDR3 is 16 amino acids long. V trimming: 5 bases; J trimming: 1 base; junction bases outside the gene matches: 6. The CDR3 loop is CASSALTSGGTDTQYF. The CDR3 DNA sequence: TGTGCCAGCAGCGCACTAACTAGCGGGGGCACAGATACGCAGTATTTT.

The chain carries TRBV29-1 and TRBJ1-4; D is possibly TRBD1 (5 bases). This CDR3 has 14 amino acids. The germline V and J ends were trimmed by 4 bases and 6 bases, with 15 bases remaining between them. Looked up from germline, CDR1 is SQVTM and CDR2 is ANQGSEA. The CDR3 nucleotides read TGCAGCGTTGGAAGTGCCGGGGGAGATGAAAAACTGTTTTTT. It encodes CSVGSAGGDEKLFF.

The rearrangement uses TRBV5-4 and TRBJ1-2; possible D gene TRBD1, 6 bases. The CDR3 consists of 12 residues. The V gene lost 7 bases and the J gene lost 6 bases, with 13 bases spanning the gap. In germline, CDR1 is SGHNT, CDR2 YYREEE (reference sequence). CDR3 residues: CASGVTGNGYTF. Here the CDR3 DNA reads TGTGCCAGCGGGGTAACAGGGAATGGCTACACCTTC.

This clonotype was recorded once. The junction and the germline gene differ at one end; a read error may be behind it. The rearrangement uses TRBV7-6 and TRBJ2-5, with 7 bases identical to TRBD2. The CDR3 runs 15 residues. Germline CDR1 reads SGHVS; CDR2 reads FNYEAQ. The CDR3 spells CASSPGGRSQETQYF. Here the CDR3 DNA reads TGTGCTAGCAGCCCCGGGGGGAGGTCCCAAGAGACCCAGTACTTC.

CDR3 sequence (DNA): TGTGCCAGCAGTTCACAGGAGGATTATCAGCCCCAGCATTTT. Translation gives CASSSQEDYQPQHF. The V gene is TRBV12-3 or TRBV12-4, the J gene TRBJ1-5; D may be TRBD1 (5 bases). CDR3 length equals 14 residues. Deletions cut 4 bases from V and 5 bases from J, with 12 bases between.

This clonotype was picked up a small number of times. The V and J genes are TRBV7-9 and TRBJ2-1, with D maybe TRBD1 (7 bases). CDR1 and CDR2 (germline): SEHNR, FQNEAQ (reference sequence). The V end was cut by 5 bases, the J end by 6 bases, with 17 bases between. This CDR3 spans 15 amino acids. The CDR3 DNA sequence: TGTGCCAGCAGCCCCCAGGGGGGCCTAAGCAATGAGCAGTTCTTC. As protein: CASSPQGGLSNEQFF. Variable domain in full (rest from reference TRBV7-9 and TRBJ2-1): DTGVSQNPRHKITKRGQNVTFRCDPISEHNRLYWYRQTLGQGPEFLTYFQNEAQLEKSRLLSDRFSAERPKGSFSTLEIQRTEQGDSAMYLCASSPQGGLSNEQFFGPGTRLTVL.

This clonotype was observed once. This could be a read error, since a much larger clone is one nucleotide away. The CDR3 ends on some other residue instead of the conserved phenylalanine or tryptophan, so this is likely a read error. The chain recombines TRBV6-2 or TRBV6-3 with TRBJ2-1; no firm D call. This CDR3 has 12 residues. The V gene's germline CDR1 is MNHEY and CDR2 SVGEGT. Trimming shortened V by 6 bases and J by 5 bases, and 8 bases separated the two germline ends. The CDR3 DNA follows: TGTGCCAGCAGGGAGAATCACAATGAGCAGTTCTTA. Encoded protein: CASRENHNEQFL.

This clonotype occurred a few times. This chain uses TRBV19 with TRBJ1-6; D not certain. The CDR3 is made up of 16 amino acids. Germline V CDR1 and CDR2: LNHDA, SQIVND (reference sequence). V shed 3 bases and J shed 9 bases, with 18 bases lying between them. The CDR3 DNA reads TGTGCCAGTAGTATCCTTAATACTCAAGGAGGTTCACCCCTCCACTTT. Protein: CASSILNTQGGSPLHF. The full variable domain, completed using reference TRBV19 and TRBJ1-6, is DGGITQSPKYLFRKEGQNVTLSCEQNLNHDAMYWYRQDPGQGLRLIYYSQIVNDFQKGDIAEGYSVSREKKESFPLTVTSAQKNPTAFYLCASSILNTQGGSPLHFGNGTRLTVT.

This clonotype was observed at least ten times. The chain combines TRBV6-2 or TRBV6-3 with TRBJ2-7, with a tentative D call TRBD1 (5 bases). Trimming removed 0 bases at V and 3 bases at J, with 18 bases between. Germline V gene sequence: CDR1 MNHEY, CDR2 SVGEGT. This CDR3 spans 17 amino acids. CDR3 region: CASSYSDQEGASYEQYF. The CDR3 bases are TGTGCCAGCAGTTACTCGGATCAGGAAGGGGCCAGCTACGAGCAGTACTTC.

Only a few counts were recorded for this clonotype. J is TRBJ2-2 and V is TRBV19; D might be TRBD1 (6 bases). CDR3 length: 16 residues. Germline assignment: CDR1 LNHDA and CDR2 SQIVND (reference sequence). V shed 3 bases and J shed 4 bases, with 15 bases lying between them. CDR3 protein: CASSIRSGTPTGELFF. In DNA, the CDR3 is TGTGCCAGTAGTATCCGATCCGGGACACCCACCGGGGAGCTGTTTTTT.

This clonotype was observed a few times. The chain is built from TRBV20-1 and TRBJ1-1; D may be TRBD1 (5 bases). Per germline, CDR1 DFQATT and CDR2 SNEGSKA (reference sequence). The CDR3 loop spans 15 amino acids. V was cut by 1 base and J by 2 bases, with 14 bases left in between. In DNA form, the CDR3 reads TGCAGTGCTAGAGTAAGAGGGGTGGTTAACACTGAAGCTTTCTTT. It encodes CSARVRGVVNTEAFF.